These 28 T cell receptor beta chains were all obtained from the same sample, sequenced in a study of cytomegalovirus exposure and HLA in healthy donors. Produced via immunoSEQ multiplex PCR; TCRdb's table is partial and in-frame only. The sample has under 400,000 clones, nearly 90% seen once; the top ten hold roughly 0.96%. Source material: PBMCs. The source of these receptors is a man in his thirties or forties in good health and CMV-seronegative.

This clone was seen only once. The chain combines TRBV27 with TRBJ1-2; TRBD1 aligns across 9 bases. V gave up 3 bases and J gave up 4 bases; unmatched junction bases: 3. There are 14 residues in the CDR3. Germline V gene data show CDR1 as MNHEY and CDR2 as SMNVEV (reference sequence). CDR3 region: CASSFAGQGYGYTF. CDR3 sequence (DNA): TGTGCCAGCAGTTTCGCGGGACAGGGCTATGGCTACACCTTC.

As regards this clone: Other DNA sequences from this sample encode an identical CDR3 as well. This chain links TRBV9 with TRBJ1-2; TRBD1 agrees at 7 bases. This CDR3 is built from 14 residues. J gave up 2 bases and V 0 bases, and 1 base lay outside the gene matches. CDR1 is SGDLS and CDR2 is YYNGEE in the germline V gene. In DNA form, the CDR3 reads TGTGCCAGCAGCGTAGGACAGGGAAACTATGGCTACACCTTC. Protein product: CASSVGQGNYGYTF.

The table lists this clone with a count of one. This chain links TRBV2 with TRBJ2-7; 10 bases line up with TRBD1. Germline V lookup: CDR1 SNHLY, CDR2 FYNNEI. V trimming: 6 bases; J trimming: 3 bases; junction bases outside the gene matches: 5. This CDR3 region has 14 residues. CDR3 amino acids: CASRKDRGIYEQYF. The CDR3 region has the DNA TGTGCCAGCAGGAAGGACAGGGGGATCTACGAGCAGTACTTC.

V is TRBV11-2 and J is TRBJ1-2, with no clear D. Germline CDR1 and CDR2: SGHAT and FQNNGV. Trimming took 1 base from V and 0 from J, leaving 9 bases between them. CDR3 length: 15 amino acids. CDR3 sequence (DNA): TGTGCCAGCAGCTTAGGAGGCAAAGCTAACTATGGCTACACCTTC. It yields the protein CASSLGGKANYGYTF.

The rearrangement joins TRBV5-1 to TRBJ1-4; TRBD1 aligns across 9 bases. Per germline, CDR1 SGHRS and CDR2 YFSETQ. The CDR3 consists of 17 residues. J lost 0 bases, V lost 0 bases, and 3 bases had no gene match. The CDR3 DNA sequence: TGCGCCAGCAGCTTGGAAGGGACAGGGCCAACTAATGAAAAACTGTTTTTT. Residues: CASSLEGTGPTNEKLFF.

The genes are TRBV4-3 and TRBJ2-3; 10 bases match TRBD2. The CDR3 sequence is 18 residues long. CDR1 is LGHNA and CDR2 is YSLEER in the germline V gene. V dropped 3 bases and J dropped 3; count of bases not matched to a gene: 12. The DNA for the CDR3 is TGCGCCAGCAGCCACCTTCTCCCTAGCGGGGGTAATACAGATACGCAGTATTTT. Amino acid sequence: CASSHLLPSGGNTDTQYF.

This chain connects TRBV5-6 to TRBJ2-3; 8 positions agree with TRBD2. Germline V gives CDR1 SGHDT, CDR2 YYEEEE. CDR3 size: 14 residues. The V and J ends lost 3 bases and 6 bases, in that order; junction bases with no gene match: 6. CDR3 region: CASSSRTSLDTQYF. CDR3 bases: TGTGCCAGCAGCTCCCGGACTAGCTTGGATACGCAGTATTTT.

This chain links TRBV19 with TRBJ2-7; TRBD1 aligns across 7 bases. The CDR3 length is 15 residues. V was clipped by 4 bases and J by 3 bases; unmatched bases: 9. The germline CDR1 and CDR2 sequences are LNHDA and SQIVND (reference sequence). CDR3 loop: CASSTSGTESYEQYF. DNA for the CDR3: TGTGCCAGTAGTACCTCCGGGACAGAAAGCTACGAGCAGTACTTC.

This chain links TRBV7-8 with TRBJ2-5; D is possibly TRBD1 (6 bases). CDR1 SGHVS and CDR2 FQNEAQ come from the germline V gene. The CDR3 is made up of 15 amino acids. V lost 5 bases, J lost 0 bases, and 13 bases lay in between. CDR3 DNA: TGTGCCAGCAGCATAGACAGGACGAACCAAGAGACCCAGTACTTC. This translates into CASSIDRTNQETQYF. Full variable domain (rest looked up from reference TRBV7-8 and TRBJ2-5): GAGVSQSPRYKVAKRGQDVALRCDPISGHVSLFWYQQALGQGPEFLTYFQNEAQLDKSGLPSDRFFAERPEGSVSTLKIQRTQQEDSAVYLCASSIDRTNQETQYFGPGTRLLVL.

This chain uses TRBV6-1 with TRBJ1-4; TRBD1 matches 9 bases. The length of the CDR3 is 19 residues. Trimming removed 4 bases from V and 5 bases from J; junction bases left unmatched: 17. Germline CDR1 is MNHNS and CDR2 is SASEGT. This CDR3 reads CASSALTGGAELRNEKLFF. CDR3 in DNA: TGTGCCAGCAGTGCCCTTACAGGGGGCGCGGAGTTGAGGAATGAAAAACTGTTTTTT.

The chain recombines TRBV19 with TRBJ1-2, with 8 bases fitting TRBD1. From germline, CDR1 is LNHDA and CDR2 SQIVND (reference sequence). This CDR3 is built from 14 residues. Trimming took 2 bases from V and 7 from J; bases not matched to a gene: 6. CDR3 residues: CASSIQGAETGYTF. The CDR3 DNA reads TGTGCCAGTAGTATACAGGGGGCGGAAACTGGCTACACCTTC.

J is TRBJ2-1 and V is TRBV7-9, with D perhaps matching TRBD1 (5 bases). Germline V CDR1 and CDR2: SEHNR, FQNEAQ (reference sequence). CDR3 size: 11 residues. Trimming took 11 bases from V and 2 from J, leaving 7 bases between them. The CDR3 sequence is CASDTYNEQFF. Written as DNA, the CDR3 is TGTGCCTCGGACACCTACAATGAGCAGTTCTTC.

The chain has TRBV19 and TRBJ1-1; D is uncertain. In germline, CDR1 is LNHDA, CDR2 SQIVND (reference sequence). The CDR3 covers 14 residues. V lost 10 bases to trimming and J lost 2 bases, with 17 bases between them. The CDR3 coding sequence is TGTGCCACTCGGGAGGGAGCGGTTAACACTGAAGCTTTCTTT. Its translation: CATREGAVNTEAFF.

The chain recombines TRBV6-6 with TRBJ1-4, with D unclear. The CDR3 spans 14 residues. The germline gives CDR1 MNHNY, CDR2 SVGAGI (reference sequence). V lost 8 bases, J lost 3 bases, and 13 bases lay in between. This CDR3 reads CASAQWAPNEKLFF. The CDR3 region has the DNA TGTGCCAGCGCCCAGTGGGCACCTAATGAAAAACTGTTTTTT.

This chain uses TRBV6-1 with TRBJ1-1, with D possibly TRBD1 on 5 matching bases. The germline CDR1 and CDR2 sequences are MNHNS and SASEGT. This CDR3 has 14 residues. V shed 7 bases and J shed 4 bases, with 16 bases lying between them. The CDR3 region has the DNA TGTGCCAGCACACCTCAGGGTTCTTTCACTGAAGCTTTCTTT. Protein sequence: CASTPQGSFTEAFF.

This chain joins TRBV6-5 and TRBJ1-1; weak D call: TRBD1 (5 bases). The CDR3 is 16 residues long. The ends were cut back, 4 bases at V and 4 bases at J, with 19 bases in the middle. CDR1 and CDR2 from the germline V gene are MNHEY and SVGAGI. CDR3 protein: CASSLGPMSRITEAFF. Written as DNA, the CDR3 is TGTGCCAGCAGTTTGGGGCCGATGAGTAGAATCACTGAAGCTTTCTTT.

DNA of the CDR3: TGTGCCACCTGGACAGGGGTGGGAAACATTCAGTACTTC. Its translation is CATWTGVGNIQYF. The V call is TRBV27, the J call TRBJ2-4; the match to TRBD1 covers 9 bases. The CDR3 contains 13 residues. Losses at the gene ends were 10 bases for V and 6 bases for J; bases not matched to a gene: 7. Germline CDR1 and CDR2: MNHEY and SMNVEV (reference sequence).

This sequence joins TRBV5-1 and TRBJ1-4; 8 bases are shared with TRBD1. From germline, CDR1 is SGHRS and CDR2 YFSETQ. Losses at the gene ends were 4 bases for V and 5 bases for J; bases not matched to a gene: 4. The CDR3 contains 14 residues. CDR3 in amino acids: CASSRTGINEKLFF. The CDR3 coding sequence is TGCGCCAGCAGCCGGACAGGGATAAATGAAAAACTGTTTTTT.

The chain carries TRBV10-2 and TRBJ2-1; D ambiguous. The CDR3 has 14 residues. In germline, CDR1 is WSHSY, CDR2 SAAADI. V was clipped by 3 bases and J by 6 bases, with 12 bases between them. This CDR3 is CASSENWSSNEQFF. DNA for the CDR3: TGCGCCAGCAGTGAAAACTGGAGTAGCAATGAGCAGTTCTTC.

As regards this clone: The same CDR3 also results from other DNA sequences found in this sample. The rearrangement uses TRBV6-5 and TRBJ2-1; D possibly corresponds to TRBD1 (5 bases). V was trimmed by 0 bases and J by 10 bases, leaving 7 bases between them. The germline V gene has CDR1 MNHEY and CDR2 SVGAGI. The CDR3 extends over 12 amino acids. CDR3 DNA: TGTGCCAGCAGTTACTCGGGGCGGGAGCAGTTCTTC. Translating it yields CASSYSGREQFF.

The chain joins TRBV18 to TRBJ2-1; tentative D call: TRBD2 (7 bases). The V gene lost 3 bases and the J gene lost 6 bases, with 30 bases spanning the gap. This CDR3 contains 20 residues. CDR1 is KGHSH and CDR2 is LQKENI in the germline V gene. The CDR3 DNA follows: TGTGCCAGCTCACCCGGATTTCTTGGGGGCGAGGCGGGGGCTCTCAATGAGCAGTTCTTC. Protein product: CASSPGFLGGEAGALNEQFF.

The V call is TRBV5-6, the J call TRBJ2-7; 8 nucleotides align to TRBD2. The length of the CDR3 is 17 residues. Trimming cost V 3 bases and J 1 base; bases outside gene matches: 12. Germline V gives CDR1 SGHDT, CDR2 YYEEEE. In DNA form, the CDR3 reads TGTGCCAGCAGCTCCCGAAAGGCGCTAGCGGGTTCCTACGAGCAGTACTTC. It codes for CASSSRKALAGSYEQYF.

The V call is TRBV10-3, the J call TRBJ1-1; D may be TRBD1 (5 bases). CDR3 length equals 12 residues. The germline gives CDR1 ENHRY, CDR2 SYGVKD. V was pared by 10 bases and J by 1 base, with 10 bases between. The CDR3 sequence is CASSGQNTEAFF. The CDR3 region has the DNA TGTGCCAGTTCCGGACAGAACACTGAAGCTTTCTTT.

The V call is TRBV11-2, the J call TRBJ2-1; 7 bases line up with TRBD1. Germline CDR1 SGHAT, CDR2 FQNNGV. The CDR3 has 14 residues. The J segment lost 2 bases and the V segment lost 7 bases, leaving 5 bases of the junction unmatched. CDR3 bases: TGTGCCAGCAATAGAGGGGGCCCCTACAATGAGCAGTTCTTC. It is translated as CASNRGGPYNEQFF.

The chain uses TRBV10-3 and TRBJ1-6, with a possible D match to TRBD1 (5 bases). This CDR3 has 13 amino acids. V lost 10 bases to trimming and J lost 4 bases, with 11 bases between them. Germline CDR1 ENHRY, CDR2 SYGVKD. The CDR3, as DNA: TGTGCCAGCGCGACAGATTATAATTCACCCCTCCACTTT. It codes for CASATDYNSPLHF.

The chain uses TRBV25-1 and TRBJ1-4; no clear D gene. The germline V and J ends were trimmed by 4 bases and 8 bases, with 8 bases remaining between them. This CDR3 spans 12 amino acids. CDR1 MGHDK and CDR2 SYGVNS come from the germline V gene. CDR3 in amino acids: CASSGGWEKLFF. The CDR3 DNA reads as TGTGCCAGCAGTGGAGGGTGGGAAAAACTGTTTTTT.

This sequence joins TRBV19 and TRBJ2-7, with D tentatively TRBD1 (6 bases). Trimming took off 3 bases at V and 3 bases at J, with 12 bases between the two ends. This CDR3 has 14 residues. Germline V lookup: CDR1 LNHDA, CDR2 SQIVND (reference sequence). The CDR3 DNA is TGTGCCAGTAGTATCACAGGGTTTGGCTACGAGCAGTACTTC. Translating gives CASSITGFGYEQYF.

This rearrangement joins TRBV6-5 to TRBJ1-2; possible D gene TRBD1, 5 bases. Germline V gene data show CDR1 as MNHEY and CDR2 as SVGAGI. This CDR3 is built from 13 residues. V was trimmed by 5 bases and J by 7 bases, leaving 14 bases between them. The CDR3 DNA reads as TGTGCCAGCAGTCCGACGCAGGGAGGTGGCTACACCTTC. Its protein is CASSPTQGGGYTF.